The 21 T cell receptor beta chains presented below share a single source sample, sequenced in a study of blood T cell repertoires in COVID-19. Assay used: immunoSEQ multiplex PCR; TCRdb lists only in-frame clones, some missing. The table has more than 90,000 clones, roughly 87% seen once. The sample comprised peripheral blood. The receptors were sampled from an elderly man with acute or convalescent COVID-19.

The rearrangement joins TRBV3-1 (or the pseudogene TRBV3-2) to TRBJ1-1; 7 bases align to TRBD1. Germline-derived CDR1 and CDR2 are LGHDT and YNNKEL (reference sequence). J lost 1 base, V lost 1 base, and 6 bases had no gene match. This CDR3 spans 16 amino acids. The CDR3 DNA reads TGTGCCAGCAGCCAAGCCCAGACAGGGCCGAACACTGAAGCTTTCTTT. Protein: CASSQAQTGPNTEAFF.

This clone was observed a few times. The chain joins TRBV6-2 or TRBV6-3 to TRBJ1-3, with D unresolved. Looked up from germline, CDR1 is MNHEY and CDR2 is SVGEGT. V lost 6 bases to trimming and J lost 0 bases, with 12 bases between them. The CDR3 is 15 amino acids. In DNA form, the CDR3 reads TGTGCCAGCAGCTTTGGACTCTCCTCTGGAAACACCATATATTTT. This encodes CASSFGLSSGNTIYF.

The sample holds one count of this clone. J is TRBJ1-5 and V is TRBV19; D unclear. The V end lost 3 bases, the J end lost 6 bases, and 9 bases lay between the germline ends. Germline V gene data show CDR1 as LNHDA and CDR2 as SQIVND (reference sequence). The CDR3 is 13 amino acids. The CDR3 region is CASSISGGQPQHF. DNA for the CDR3: TGTGCCAGTAGTATTTCAGGAGGTCAGCCCCAGCATTTT. The whole variable domain, filled in from reference TRBV19 and TRBJ1-5, reads DGGITQSPKYLFRKEGQNVTLSCEQNLNHDAMYWYRQDPGQGLRLIYYSQIVNDFQKGDIAEGYSVSREKKESFPLTVTSAQKNPTAFYLCASSISGGQPQHFGDGTRLSIL.

This clone was detected once. This chain joins TRBV3-1 (or the pseudogene TRBV3-2) and TRBJ2-7, with TRBD1 matching over 9 bases. The germline V gene encodes CDR1 LGHDT and CDR2 YNNKEL (reference sequence). V lost 4 bases and J lost 3; bases outside the gene matches: 4. The CDR3 is 14 amino acids. The chain's CDR3 is CASSLGQGLYEQYF. The CDR3 DNA reads TGTGCCAGCAGCCTCGGACAGGGGCTCTACGAGCAGTACTTC.

This chain connects TRBV24-1 to TRBJ2-2; D might be TRBD1 (6 bases). Germline values: CDR1 KGHDR, CDR2 SFDVKD. The V gene lost 9 bases and the J gene lost 3 bases, with 13 bases spanning the gap. This CDR3 comprises 14 residues. The CDR3 is CATGGQTYTGELFF. CDR3 DNA: TGTGCCACCGGAGGACAGACCTACACCGGGGAGCTGTTTTTT.

This clone has just a few counts. V gene TRBV24-1 combines with J gene TRBJ2-1, with a possible D match to TRBD2 (5 bases). V was cut by 4 bases and J by 2 bases, with 17 bases left in between. This CDR3 region has 17 residues. Looked up from germline, CDR1 is KGHDR and CDR2 is SFDVKD. CDR3 nucleotide sequence: TGTGCCACCAGTGACACCGCGGGCCCTGGGCCCTACAATGAGCAGTTCTTC. It yields the protein CATSDTAGPGPYNEQFF.

V and J are TRBV30 and TRBJ1-1, with TRBD1 as a possible D gene (5 bases). Germline V gene data show CDR1 as GTSNPN and CDR2 as SVGIG (reference sequence). V lost 2 bases and J lost 0, with 7 bases in between. CDR3 length: 13 residues. As DNA, the CDR3 is TGTGCCTGGAGTCGACAGCTGAACACTGAAGCTTTCTTT. Encoded protein: CAWSRQLNTEAFF.

Points on this clone: One end of the junction fails to match germline, which may point to a read error. The chain has TRBV20-1 and TRBJ1-2; 8 bases are a match to TRBD1. This CDR3 is built from 10 residues. Germline CDR1 and CDR2: DFQATT and SNEGSKA (reference sequence). CDR3 protein: CSASRDRTYF. Here the CDR3 DNA reads TGCAGTGCTTCCCGGGACAGGACTTACTTC.

This chain links TRBV5-8 with TRBJ2-7; D possibly corresponds to TRBD1 (6 bases). Trimming pared 0 bases from V and 4 bases from J, leaving 14 bases between. The germline V gene has CDR1 SGHTS and CDR2 YDEGEE. CDR3 length: 15 residues. The chain's CDR3 is CASSLAGQSPYEQYF. CDR3 DNA: TGTGCCAGCAGCTTGGCTGGACAGTCACCATACGAGCAGTACTTC.

The chain joins TRBV3-1 (or the pseudogene TRBV3-2) to TRBJ2-2; weak D call: TRBD2 (7 bases). Between the trimmed V and J ends, which lost 1 base and 5 bases, there was a span of 20 bases. The CDR3 contains 18 residues. Germline-derived CDR1 and CDR2 are LGHDT and YNNKEL (reference sequence). The CDR3 loop is CASSQGLRGGRGTGELFF. The CDR3 DNA is TGTGCCAGCAGCCAAGGATTAAGGGGGGGCCGGGGGACCGGGGAGCTGTTTTTT.

This clone appeared once. The J gene is TRBJ2-1, the V gene TRBV5-6, with 11 bases matching TRBD2. V lost 4 bases and J lost 2; bases outside the gene matches: 5. The CDR3 totals 16 residues. CDR1 and CDR2 from the germline V gene are SGHDT and YYEEEE. Here the CDR3 reads CASSVSGRVTYNEQFF. CDR3 nucleotides: TGTGCCAGCAGCGTTAGCGGGAGGGTCACCTACAATGAGCAGTTCTTC.

The V call is TRBV5-4, the J call TRBJ2-7; 12 nucleotides match TRBD2. The CDR3 is 16 residues long. The J segment lost 0 bases and the V segment lost 4 bases, leaving 5 bases of the junction unmatched. The V gene's germline CDR1 is SGHNT and CDR2 YYREEE (reference sequence). CDR3 sequence: CASSLPGLAGSYEQYF. The CDR3, as DNA: TGTGCCAGCAGCCTCCCGGGACTAGCGGGCTCCTACGAGCAGTACTTC.

This chain links TRBV29-1 with TRBJ2-7, with 8 bases identical to TRBD1. The germline V gene encodes CDR1 SQVTM and CDR2 ANQGSEA. The V segment lost 5 bases and the J segment 7 bases; nucleotides outside the gene matches: 4. There are 11 residues in the CDR3. CDR3 DNA sequence: TGCAGCGTTCAGGGGGCGCTTGAGCAGTACTTC. Translation gives CSVQGALEQYF.

This chain links TRBV10-3 with TRBJ1-6; 11 bases match TRBD1. The V segment lost 10 bases and the J segment 10 bases; nucleotides outside the gene matches: 9. The CDR3 is 14 amino acids. CDR1 ENHRY and CDR2 SYGVKD come from the germline V gene. In nucleotides, the CDR3 is TGTGCCACCCGGACAGGGGGCGCGGAATCACCCCTCCACTTT. Protein product: CATRTGGAESPLHF.

This chain uses TRBV30 with TRBJ2-6; the match to TRBD1 covers 9 bases. Per germline, CDR1 GTSNPN and CDR2 SVGIG (reference sequence). The CDR3 spans 13 residues. CDR3 DNA: TGTGCTTTGGACAGGGGTGGGGCCAACGTCCTGACTTTC. The encoded protein is CALDRGGANVLTF.

The rearrangement joins TRBV6-1 to TRBJ2-7, with TRBD1 identical over 11 bases. Germline CDR1 reads MNHNS; CDR2 reads SASEGT. V was pared by 1 base and J by 3 bases, with 2 bases of the junction left unmatched. The CDR3 loop spans 15 amino acids. As DNA, the CDR3 is TGTGCCAGCAGTGAAGTGGGGACAGGGGGCTACGAGCAGTACTTC. Translating it yields CASSEVGTGGYEQYF.

This sequence joins TRBV19 and TRBJ2-7; 9 nucleotides agree with TRBD1. Unmatched junction bases numbered 6, after V lost 3 bases and J lost 6 bases. Per the germline V gene, CDR1 is LNHDA and CDR2 is SQIVND (reference sequence). There are 14 residues in the CDR3. In DNA form, the CDR3 reads TGTGCCAGTAGTATGGGGACAGGGAGTAGCGAGCAGTACTTC. As protein: CASSMGTGSSEQYF.

V and J are TRBV2 and TRBJ2-1, with 7 nucleotides matching TRBD2. The V gene end was trimmed by 6 bases and the J gene end by 6 bases; junction bases not matched to a gene: 5. Germline V lookup: CDR1 SNHLY, CDR2 FYNNEI. CDR3 size: 13 residues. The CDR3 nucleotides read TGTGCCAGCAGCCCGGGAGGTTCCAATGAGCAGTTCTTC. Translation: CASSPGGSNEQFF.

This chain links TRBV9 with TRBJ1-4, with a possible D match to TRBD1 (5 bases). The CDR3 consists of 15 residues. Trimming removed 0 bases at V and 4 bases at J, with 10 bases between. The germline V gene has CDR1 SGDLS and CDR2 YYNGEE. In DNA, the CDR3 is TGTGCCAGCAGCGTAGTTGGGGCCGGTAATGAAAAACTGTTTTTT. Translating it yields CASSVVGAGNEKLFF.

This clone has just one count. The rearrangement uses TRBV5-6 and TRBJ2-7, with a possible D match to TRBD1 (5 bases). The CDR3 totals 15 residues. CDR1 and CDR2 from the germline V gene are SGHDT and YYEEEE. V lost 1 base, J lost 5 bases, and 16 bases lay in between. The CDR3 protein is CASSLNRLPGHEQYF. The CDR3, as DNA: TGTGCCAGCAGCTTGAACAGGCTACCTGGACACGAGCAGTACTTC.

J is TRBJ2-2 and V is TRBV27, with D perhaps matching TRBD2 (5 bases). Trimming took 3 bases from V and 2 from J, leaving 10 bases between them. This CDR3 contains 15 residues. Germline CDR1 and CDR2: MNHEY and SMNVEV (reference sequence). CDR3 sequence: CASSFGRTNTGELFF. CDR3 nucleotide sequence: TGTGCCAGCAGTTTCGGCAGGACTAACACCGGGGAGCTGTTTTTT.